This T cell receptor (beta chain) was obtained from a study of T cells after yellow fever vaccination (dated by TCRdb to between 2018 and 2021). For context, the study as a whole: The SMART-Seq v4 Ultra Low Input RNA kit was used to prepare libraries from fractions with low cell numbers. Two healthy male donors, one aged 18 to 29 and one aged 30 to 40 years, made up the cohort. To track T-cell clones before and after primary and booster YFV17D yellow fever vaccination, bulk TCR alpha and beta repertoires were sequenced longitudinally. Blood was collected at multiple timepoints before and after primary and secondary immunization, and bulk PBMC replicates and cell subsets were isolated. What the study reported, not specific to this receptor: Because abundant contaminating clonotypes from the bulk population could be contained in FACS-sorted repertoires, computational filtering was required. A small share of clonotypes occurred in both CD4 and CD8 compartments, likely arising from convergent recombination. The secondary T-cell response was found to be weaker but faster than the primary response, with a peak reached on day 5 rather than on day 15. Because the study included only a couple of donors, the extent to which the findings can be generalized is limited. After the booster, most clones that had expanded after primary vaccination were detected again (over 95% of CD4 and roughly nine tenths of CD8), suggesting broad maintenance of memory.

What the treatment or condition label conveys for this sample: live attenuated yellow fever vaccine strain. At every blood-draw timepoint, two biological replicates of bulk PBMCs were collected. A standard Ficoll-Paque protocol was used to isolate PBMCs from peripheral blood. TriZol was used to extract RNA from bulk PBMCs, from CD4 and CD8 fractions, and from dextramer-positive and dextramer-negative fractions. On this clonotype itself: Its antigen is still unknown. Per-base qualities were not stored, and no clone one base away is much larger.

TCR cDNA was made using 5'RACE template switching, a step that added a universal primer site and unique molecular identifiers. Priming of cDNA synthesis was performed from both the TCR alpha and TCR beta constant segments. Two PCR steps were used to amplify libraries, with sample barcodes and sequencing adapters being added in the second step. Libraries were sequenced on Illumina HiSeq 2500 (2x100 bp) or NovaSeq (2x150 bp). As for the authors' bioinformatics: MIGEC handled demultiplexing of reads and collapsing into UMI consensus sequences, while MiXCR performed V(D)J alignment. Clonotypes responding to the vaccine were identified with edgeR on replicate PBMC samples, with the criteria of FDR below 0.01 and a log2 fold change above 5 up to day 15. Bulk clonotypes were assigned CD4 or CD8 identity according to which sequenced CD4 or CD8 repertoire held them at higher abundance. TCRdb reprocessing: public reads trimmed at Q25 with fastp, clones called with MiXCR, in-frame beta chains kept. Each record represents a unique CDR3 protein, reported with the most common genes and DNA among its rows. The V and J calls shown here were made by TCRdb, not taken from the authors' results. For this sample there are about 580,000 distinct CDR3 sequences; about a sixth appear just once. Around 15% of the sample is held by the ten biggest clonotypes.

Relative to germline, V is missing 0 bases and J is missing 5 bases, with 2 bases of the junction outside any gene match. The germline V gene gives CDR1 as SGDLS and CDR2 as YYNGEE. The CDR3 sequence holds 15 residues, the cysteine and phenylalanine included. Only the CDR3 DNA stays, 45 bases, in frame from base 1. Recombination joined TRBV9 with TRBJ2-5; 12 central bases correspond to TRBD2. The source is a man aged 18 to 35 who received the YFV17D yellow fever vaccine. This specimen consisted of PBMCs, obtained 5 to 6 days after the first yellow fever vaccination. The CDR3 protein: CASSVDLAGGETQYF. The DNA sequence is TGTGCCAGCAGCGTAGATCTAGCGGGGGGGGAGACCCAGTACTTC. With the rest looked up from the reference TRBV9 and TRBJ2-5 genes rather than sequenced, the full variable domain is DSGVTQTPKHLITATGQRVTLRCSPRSGDLSVYWYQQSLDQGLQFLIQYYNGEERAKGNILERFSAQQFPDLHSELNLSSLELGDSALYFCASSVDLAGGETQYFGPGTRLLVL.